The rows below give T cell receptor beta chains drawn from one sample of a study of PD-1 blockade in classical Hodgkin lymphoma. Assay used: immunoSEQ multiplex PCR; TCRdb lists only in-frame clones, some missing. The sample has 20,000 or so clones, around 73% seen once. Here the sequenced sample was peripheral blood mononuclear cells (PBMCs), taken before the second cycle of nivolumab. These receptors were collected from a human donor with classical Hodgkin lymphoma. The CDR3 runs from the conserved cysteine through the conserved F or W. The D gene is left open where the match is weak. Clone size is given for some rows only: seen once, a few or many times, or a class if the clone is expanded.

D,V,size,J,CDR3,DNA
-,TRBV6-1,-,TRBJ1-1,CASRKNTEAFF,TGTGCCAGCAGAAAGAACACTGAAGCTTTCTTT
-,TRBV28,-,TRBJ1-2,CASKLDTDYGYTF,TGTGCCAGCAAACTGGACACAGACTATGGCTACACCTTC
TRBD2,TRBV19,-,TRBJ2-2,CASSIGGLVPSGELFF,TGTGCCAGTAGTATAGGGGGACTAGTGCCCTCCGGGGAGCTGTTTTTT
-,TRBV7-6,-,TRBJ2-1,CASSFSSYNEQFF,TGTGCCAGCAGCTTTAGCAGTTACAATGAGCAGTTCTTC
-,TRBV19,once,TRBJ2-3,CASSEGRGIVTDTQYF,TGTGCCAGTAGTGAGGGTCGCGGGATCGTTACAGATACGCAGTATTTT
-,TRBV6-5,once,TRBJ2-5,CASSNTGNWGETQYF,TGTGCCAGCAGCAATACAGGGAATTGGGGAGAGACCCAGTACTTC
-,TRBV6-5,-,TRBJ1-1,CASSSGQNTEAFF,TGTGCCAGCAGTTCCGGACAGAACACTGAAGCTTTCTTT
TRBD1,TRBV28,-,TRBJ1-5,CASTPTSTGVGQPQHF,TGTGCCAGCACCCCTACCTCGACAGGGGTCGGGCAGCCCCAGCATTTT
TRBD1,TRBV5-1,-,TRBJ1-4,CASRTQGQGEKLFF,TGCGCCAGCAGGACGCAGGGACAGGGTGAAAAACTGTTTTTT
TRBD1,TRBV10-2,-,TRBJ2-7,CASSSGQPYEQYF,TGCGCCAGCAGTTCGGGACAGCCCTACGAGCAGTACTTC
-,TRBV27,-,TRBJ2-7,CASSHTMGGAYEQYF,TGTGCCAGCAGCCATACGATGGGCGGGGCCTACGAGCAGTACTTC
-,TRBV25-1,-,TRBJ1-4,CASGNEKLFF,TGTGCCAGCGGCAATGAAAAACTGTTTTTT
-,TRBV5-8,-,TRBJ1-5,CASSLVGEYSNQPQHF,TGTGCCAGCAGCTTGGTCGGGGAGTATAGCAATCAGCCCCAGCATTTT
TRBD2,TRBV19,-,TRBJ2-7,CASQIRIAGRTYEQYF,TGTGCCAGTCAGATACGAATAGCGGGAAGAACCTACGAGCAGTACTTC
-,TRBV10-2,-,TRBJ2-7,CASSDYAEQYF,TGCGCCAGCAGTGATTACGCCGAGCAGTACTTC
TRBD2,TRBV7-9,-,TRBJ2-1,CASSSLAGSSDEQFF,TGTGCCAGCAGCTCCCTAGCGGGAAGTAGCGATGAGCAGTTCTTC
TRBD1,TRBV18,few,TRBJ1-5,CASSPGTGNIQPQHF,TGTGCCAGCTCACCCGGGACAGGGAATATTCAGCCCCAGCATTTT
TRBD2,TRBV28,-,TRBJ2-7,CASSSPTSGGTYEQYF,TGTGCCAGCAGTTCCCCGACTAGCGGAGGCACCTACGAGCAGTACTTC
TRBD1,TRBV19,few,TRBJ2-7,CASSRHRGQGYEQYF,TGTGCCAGTAGTAGACACAGGGGGCAGGGCTACGAGCAGTACTTC
-,TRBV27,-,TRBJ1-3,CASSLQGHHRSGNTIYF,TGTGCCAGCAGTTTACAGGGACATCACCGCTCTGGAAACACCATATATTTT
TRBD1,TRBV15,-,TRBJ2-7,CATSRAPGRDRLYEQYF,TGTGCCACCAGCAGAGCGCCTGGCCGGGACAGGCTCTACGAGCAGTACTTC
-,TRBV5-1,few,TRBJ2-5,CASSLGNGETQYF,TGCGCCAGCAGCTTGGGCAACGGAGAGACCCAGTACTTC
TRBD1,TRBV4-2,-,TRBJ2-2,CASRGTGQGSHPQNTGELFF,TGTGCCAGCAGGGGCACCGGACAGGGGTCCCACCCGCAGAACACCGGGGAGCTGTTTTTT
-,TRBV27,-,TRBJ1-5,CASSLSGNHQPQHF,TGTGCCAGCAGTTTATCGGGGAACCATCAGCCCCAGCATTTT
TRBD2,TRBV9,few,TRBJ2-3,CASSERTSGGLDTQYF,TGTGCCAGCAGCGAGAGGACTAGCGGGGGCTTAGATACGCAGTATTTT
-,TRBV28,medium-sized,TRBJ2-5,CASSLLGLLETQYF,TGTGCCAGCAGTTTGCTTGGGTTGTTGGAGACCCAGTACTTC
-,TRBV12-2,few,TRBJ2-5,CASRSVRLRGYQETQYF,TGTGCAAGTCGCTCAGTCAGGCTCAGGGGGTACCAAGAGACCCAGTACTTC
TRBD1,TRBV11-2,-,TRBJ2-4,CASSLDDPTGTKNIQYF,TGTGCCAGCAGCTTAGATGACCCGACAGGGACCAAAAACATTCAGTACTTC
-,TRBV5-6,-,TRBJ2-3,CASSLVQSSTDTQYF,TGTGCCAGCAGCTTGGTTCAGTCTAGCACAGATACGCAGTATTTT
TRBD1,TRBV27,-,TRBJ1-4,CASSTPGQGKREKLFF,TGTGCCAGCAGTACCCCTGGACAGGGGAAAAGGGAAAAACTGTTTTTT
-,TRBV5-1,once,TRBJ2-7,CASSLDRLGPPYEQYF,TGCGCCAGCAGCTTAGATCGATTGGGCCCCCCCTACGAGCAGTACTTC
-,TRBV4-1,-,TRBJ1-3,CASSRGQRSGNTIYF,TGCGCCAGCAGCCGAGGTCAACGCTCTGGAAACACCATATATTTT
-,TRBV6-9,-,TRBJ2-6,CASSSVGLRQSRANVLTF,TGTGCCAGCAGTTCTGTAGGGCTACGACAAAGTCGGGCCAACGTCCTGACTTTC
-,TRBV14,-,TRBJ2-7,CASSQLDFRNEQYF,TGTGCCAGCAGCCAACTGGACTTCCGCAACGAGCAGTACTTC
TRBD2,TRBV10-2,-,TRBJ2-1,CASSTGTSGSNEQFF,TGCGCCAGCAGTACCGGGACTAGCGGGAGCAATGAGCAGTTCTTC
-,TRBV5-1,-,TRBJ2-7,CASSLFAGAHSYEQYF,TGCGCCAGCAGCCTCTTCGCGGGGGCTCACTCCTACGAGCAGTACTTC
TRBD2,TRBV5-4,-,TRBJ2-1,CASSSTATSGRSNGQFF,TGTGCCAGCAGCTCGACCGCGACTAGCGGGAGGAGCAATGGGCAGTTCTTC
TRBD1,TRBV6-1,-,TRBJ2-1,CASSATQGAMGGEQFF,TGTGCCAGCAGTGCCACACAGGGGGCGATGGGAGGTGAGCAGTTCTTC
-,TRBV9,-,TRBJ2-7,CASSVGGDSSYEQYF,TGTGCCAGCAGCGTAGGAGGAGACAGCTCCTACGAGCAGTACTTC
-,TRBV6-5,-,TRBJ1-2,CASRRGGNYGYTF,TGTGCCAGCAGAAGGGGGGGGAACTATGGCTACACCTTC
-,TRBV5-1,-,TRBJ2-1,CASSLGWASSSYNEQFF,TGCGCCAGCAGCTTGGGGTGGGCGTCGAGCTCCTACAATGAGCAGTTCTTC
-,TRBV7-6,-,TRBJ1-5,CASSLSGGGNQPQHF,TGTGCCAGCAGCTTGTCCGGGGGGGGCAATCAGCCCCAGCATTTT
-,TRBV7-9,-,TRBJ1-1,CASSPGLPSFAEAFF,TGTGCCAGCAGCCCGGGACTACCGAGCTTCGCTGAAGCTTTCTTT
TRBD2,TRBV19,once,TRBJ2-5,CASRPSGSKKTQYF,TGTGCCAGTAGACCTAGCGGGAGTAAAAAGACCCAGTACTTC
-,TRBV7-2,-,TRBJ2-5,CASSFAVGQETQYF,TGTGCCAGCAGCTTTGCAGTAGGGCAAGAGACCCAGTACTTC
TRBD1,TRBV7-6,-,TRBJ2-2,CASSLVGTGNGGELFF,TGTGCCAGCAGCTTAGTTGGGACAGGGAATGGAGGGGAGCTGTTTTTT
-,TRBV2,once,TRBJ1-1,CASSDEGPTEAFF,TGTGCCAGCAGTGACGAGGGGCCCACTGAAGCTTTCTTT
-,TRBV6-1,-,TRBJ2-5,CASTNRGETQYF,TGTGCCAGCACTAACCGAGGGGAGACCCAGTACTTC
-,TRBV21-1,-,TRBJ2-2,CASTNSPGPNTGELFF,TGTGCCAGCACCAATAGCCCGGGACCAAACACCGGGGAGCTGTTTTTT
TRBD1,TRBV18,-,TRBJ1-2,CASSLGQGSGYTF,TGTGCCAGCTCACTTGGACAGGGGAGCGGCTACACCTTC
-,TRBV28,-,TRBJ2-3,CASSFPFGLADTDTQYF,TGTGCCAGCAGTTTCCCCTTCGGGCTAGCAGACACAGATACGCAGTATTTT
-,TRBV13,few,TRBJ2-7,CASSLGGSSSYEQYF,TGTGCCAGCAGCTTAGGGGGGTCTAGCTCCTACGAGCAGTACTTC
-,TRBV6-6,once,TRBJ1-5,CASRRQDQPQHF,TGTGCCAGCAGAAGACAAGATCAGCCCCAGCATTTT
-,TRBV6-1,-,TRBJ2-1,CASSAPNSNEQFF,TGTGCCAGCAGTGCGCCGAACTCCAATGAGCAGTTCTTC
-,TRBV18,-,TRBJ2-1,CASSPQYGTKDNEQFF,TGTGCCAGCTCACCCCAGTACGGGACCAAAGACAATGAGCAGTTCTTC
-,TRBV6-1,-,TRBJ1-1,CASIWSTEAFF,TGTGCCAGTATTTGGAGCACTGAAGCTTTCTTT
TRBD1,TRBV28,-,TRBJ1-5,CASSSRDSPNQPQHF,TGTGCCAGCAGTTCCCGGGACAGCCCCAATCAGCCCCAGCATTTT
-,TRBV11-3,-,TRBJ2-7,CASSLSKGYEQYF,TGTGCCAGCAGCTTATCAAAGGGCTACGAGCAGTACTTC
-,TRBV6-5,-,TRBJ2-2,CASSQTPLGELFF,TGTGCCAGCAGCCAGACCCCTTTGGGGGAGCTGTTTTTT